This passage covers 10 T cell receptor beta chains from one sample sequenced in a study of blood T cell repertoires in COVID-19. Clones were sequenced by immunoSEQ multiplex PCR, and TCRdb holds only the in-frame ones, with some missing. Of about 360,000 clones in the sample, 70% to 90% were seen once. The sample comprised PBMCs or T cells enriched from blood (not recorded which). Receptor source: a man aged 25-45 years who had recovered from COVID-19.

In DNA form, the CDR3 reads TGCGCCAGCAGCCAAGATTCCCTTGAGGGAGGCGGAGCCTATGGCTACACCTTC. Translating gives CASSQDSLEGGGAYGYTF. J is TRBJ1-2 and V is TRBV4-1, with no clear D. The CDR3 has 18 residues. V was trimmed by 0 bases and J by 4 bases, leaving 21 bases between them. Germline V gene sequence: CDR1 MGHRA, CDR2 YSYEKL.

This chain uses TRBV27 with TRBJ1-1; tentatively, D is TRBD1 (6 bases). Germline V gene data show CDR1 as MNHEY and CDR2 as SMNVEV (reference sequence). CDR3 size: 13 residues. The germline V and J ends were trimmed by 2 bases and 6 bases, with 10 bases remaining between them. CDR3 in amino acids: CASSLRGGSEAFF. In nucleotides, the CDR3 is TGTGCCAGCAGTTTAAGGGGGGGCTCTGAAGCTTTCTTT.

The chain combines TRBV9 with TRBJ1-1; 7 positions agree with TRBD1. Germline-derived CDR1 and CDR2 are SGDLS and YYNGEE. The V segment lost 3 bases and the J segment 1 base; nucleotides outside the gene matches: 3. The CDR3 has 14 amino acids. CDR3 sequence: CASSGDRANTEAFF. In DNA form, the CDR3 reads TGTGCCAGCAGCGGCGACAGGGCGAACACTGAAGCTTTCTTT. The full variable domain, with the rest looked up from reference TRBV9 and TRBJ1-1, is DSGVTQTPKHLITATGQRVTLRCSPRSGDLSVYWYQQSLDQGLQFLIQYYNGEERAKGNILERFSAQQFPDLHSELNLSSLELGDSALYFCASSGDRANTEAFFGQGTRLTVV.

The chain combines TRBV19 with TRBJ1-5; weak D call: TRBD1 (5 bases). Trimming removed 5 bases at V and 7 bases at J, with 18 bases between. The germline gives CDR1 LNHDA, CDR2 SQIVND (reference sequence). CDR3 length: 15 residues. CDR3 in DNA: TGTGCCAGTAGTCCCAGGGTGTCGCCCCCACAGCCCCAGCATTTT. Translated: CASSPRVSPPQPQHF.

The rearrangement joins TRBV5-4 to TRBJ2-3; 8 bases align to TRBD2. CDR3 length equals 15 residues. Trimming took 6 bases from V and 2 from J; bases not matched to a gene: 8. The germline V gene has CDR1 SGHNT and CDR2 YYREEE (reference sequence). CDR3 region: CASTSRGGYTDTQYF. The CDR3 DNA reads as TGTGCCAGCACCTCTCGCGGGGGGTACACAGATACGCAGTATTTT.

The V gene is TRBV6-5, the J gene TRBJ1-4; the match to TRBD1 covers 8 bases. J was trimmed by 8 bases and V by 0 bases; bases with no gene match: 5. The germline CDR1 and CDR2 sequences are MNHEY and SVGAGI. The CDR3 has 15 residues. CDR3 amino acids: CASSYSNRDREKLFF. CDR3 DNA sequence: TGTGCCAGCAGTTACTCGAACCGGGACAGGGAAAAACTGTTTTTT.

About this clone: Other nucleotide sequences from this sample produce the same CDR3. The chain carries TRBV4-1 and TRBJ1-1; D is unclear. The CDR3 runs 14 residues. The ends were cut back, 2 bases at V and 1 base at J, with 8 bases in the middle. CDR1 MGHRA and CDR2 YSYEKL come from the germline V gene. CDR3 sequence: CASSQPRGNTEAFF. CDR3 sequence (DNA): TGCGCCAGCAGCCAACCTCGGGGGAACACTGAAGCTTTCTTT.

V and J are TRBV18 and TRBJ2-1; tentative D call: TRBD1 (6 bases). There are 13 residues in the CDR3. Germline lookup yields CDR1 KGHSH and CDR2 LQKENI. V lost 4 bases and J 8 bases, leaving 12 bases between the germline ends. The CDR3 spells CASSRSGVDEQFF. Here the CDR3 DNA reads TGTGCCAGCTCACGGTCAGGGGTCGATGAGCAGTTCTTC. Complete variable domain (other parts from reference TRBV18 and TRBJ2-1): NAGVMQNPRHLVRRRGQEARLRCSPMKGHSHVYWYRQLPEEGLKFMVYLQKENIIDESGMPKERFSAEFPKEGPSILRIQQVVRGDSAAYFCASSRSGVDEQFFGPGTRLTVL.

This clone was seen more than once but under ten times. The V gene is TRBV9, the J gene TRBJ2-1; no clear D gene. V was clipped by 0 bases and J by 1 base, with 5 bases between them. CDR3 length: 14 residues. Germline-derived CDR1 and CDR2 are SGDLS and YYNGEE. CDR3 sequence: CASSVDSSYNEQFF. The CDR3 DNA reads as TGTGCCAGCAGCGTAGACAGTTCCTACAATGAGCAGTTCTTC. Based on the CDR3 plus reference TRBV9 and TRBJ2-1, the full variable domain is DSGVTQTPKHLITATGQRVTLRCSPRSGDLSVYWYQQSLDQGLQFLIQYYNGEERAKGNILERFSAQQFPDLHSELNLSSLELGDSALYFCASSVDSSYNEQFFGPGTRLTVL.

The V gene is TRBV27, the J gene TRBJ1-1, with D possibly matching TRBD1 (5 bases). The CDR3 spans 14 residues. Trimming shortened V by 5 bases and J by 0 bases, and 10 bases separated the two germline ends. Per the germline V gene, CDR1 is MNHEY and CDR2 is SMNVEV (reference sequence). The CDR3 bases are TGTGCCAGCAGTCAGGGACTGTTGAACACTGAAGCTTTCTTT. It codes for CASSQGLLNTEAFF.